The 17 T cell receptor beta chains listed next were all sequenced from one sample in a study of blood T cell repertoires in COVID-19. Data came from immunoSEQ multiplex PCR; TCRdb stores just in-frame clones and leaves some out. Among around 67,000 clones listed, 83% were seen once. The specimen sequenced was peripheral blood. All receptors derive from a man aged 45-65 years with active COVID-19.

The chain has TRBV5-5 and TRBJ1-3; unclear D gene. This CDR3 spans 15 amino acids. The ends were cut back, 4 bases at V and 1 base at J, with 12 bases in the middle. Germline V gene sequence: CDR1 SGHKS, CDR2 YYEKEE (reference sequence). CDR3 sequence: CASSPGRESGNTIYF. DNA of the CDR3: TGTGCCAGCAGCCCGGGGAGGGAATCTGGAAACACCATATATTTT.

The J gene is TRBJ2-5, the V gene TRBV19; 8 bases align to TRBD2. From germline, CDR1 is LNHDA and CDR2 SQIVND (reference sequence). The ends lost 3 bases at V and 3 bases at J; junction bases unmatched: 0. The CDR3 runs to 13 residues. The CDR3 nucleotides read TGTGCCAGTAGTATCGGGGGGGAAGAGACCCAGTACTTC. This codes for CASSIGGEETQYF.

This clone was counted only a few times. The chain joins TRBV4-1 to TRBJ2-1; D is unclear. Trimming pared 6 bases from V and 3 bases from J, leaving 3 bases between. Germline V gives CDR1 MGHRA, CDR2 YSYEKL. CDR3 length: 11 residues. The CDR3: CASRHYNEQFF. CDR3 nucleotides: TGCGCCAGCAGACACTACAATGAGCAGTTCTTC.

The genes are TRBV7-2 and TRBJ2-5, with a tentative D call TRBD2 (6 bases). Per germline, CDR1 SGHTA and CDR2 FQGNSA. The length of the CDR3 is 15 residues. Trimming left V 3 bases short and J 1 base short, with 12 bases between. CDR3 sequence reads: CASSLKRAFQETQYF. DNA for the CDR3: TGTGCCAGCAGCTTGAAGCGGGCCTTCCAAGAGACCCAGTACTTC.

The table lists this clone with a count of one. Other DNA sequences in this specimen translate into the identical CDR3. The chain is built from TRBV11-2 and TRBJ2-1; 9 nucleotides line up with TRBD2. Germline V CDR1 and CDR2: SGHAT, FQNNGV. Trimming at V came to 1 base and at J to 4 bases, leaving 2 bases not matched to a gene. The CDR3 is made up of 15 amino acids. CDR3 in DNA: TGTGCCAGCAGCTTAGGGGCGGGAGGGTACAATGAGCAGTTCTTC. The encoded protein is CASSLGAGGYNEQFF.

CDR3 protein: CASSPPSGPVYEQYF. Written as DNA, the CDR3 is TGTGCCAGCTCACCTCCTAGCGGACCCGTCTACGAGCAGTACTTC. V and J are TRBV18 and TRBJ2-7; the match to TRBD2 covers 7 bases. V was clipped by 3 bases and J by 3 bases; unmatched bases: 8. CDR1 is KGHSH and CDR2 is LQKENI in the germline V gene. This CDR3 comprises 15 residues.

The J gene is TRBJ2-6, the V gene TRBV28; 8 nucleotides match TRBD1. CDR3 length equals 18 residues. From germline, CDR1 is MDHEN and CDR2 SYDVKM. J gave up 2 bases and V 2 bases, and 8 bases lay outside the gene matches. CDR3 residues: CASSLQGAGEAGANVLTF. DNA for the CDR3: TGTGCCAGCAGTTTACAGGGGGCGGGTGAGGCTGGGGCCAACGTCCTGACTTTC. The complete variable domain, with remaining parts taken from reference TRBV28 and TRBJ2-6, reads DVKVTQSSRYLVKRTGEKVFLECVQDMDHENMFWYRQDPGLGLRLIYFSYDVKMKEKGDIPEGYSVSREKKERFSLILESASTNQTSMYLCASSLQGAGEAGANVLTFGAGSRLTVL.

The V call is TRBV3-1 (or the pseudogene TRBV3-2), the J call TRBJ2-7; TRBD2 might be the D (7 bases). There are 13 residues in the CDR3. V dropped 6 bases and J dropped 5 bases, with 14 bases sitting between them. Germline V gene sequence: CDR1 LGHDT, CDR2 YNNKEL (reference sequence). The CDR3 loop is CASSLGGADEQYF. In DNA, the CDR3 is TGTGCCAGCAGTTTGGGGGGGGCGGACGAGCAGTACTTC.

The table lists this clone with a count of one. The gene calls are TRBV19 and TRBJ1-2; unclear D gene. CDR1 is LNHDA, CDR2 SQIVND, per germline (reference sequence). The CDR3 extends over 14 amino acids. V was cut by 1 base and J by 2 bases, with 8 bases left in between. CDR3 sequence: CASSIVGRNYGYTF. In DNA, the CDR3 is TGTGCCAGTAGTATAGTCGGCAGGAACTATGGCTACACCTTC.

The V call is TRBV7-8, the J call TRBJ1-4; 8 bases agree with TRBD1. Germline assignment: CDR1 SGHVS and CDR2 FQNEAQ. The ends lost 0 bases at V and 8 bases at J; junction bases unmatched: 8. This CDR3 has 16 amino acids. In DNA form, the CDR3 reads TGTGCCAGCAGCTTAGCTACAGGGGGAGGTCCAGAAAAACTGTTTTTT. It encodes CASSLATGGGPEKLFF.

The chain joins TRBV19 to TRBJ1-5; possibly TRBD1 for D (6 bases). The CDR3 extends over 15 amino acids. Germline lookup yields CDR1 LNHDA and CDR2 SQIVND (reference sequence). Trimming took 6 bases from V and 10 from J, leaving 22 bases between them. The CDR3 nucleotides read TGTGCCAGTAGCACTACGATAGACAGGCCATTTCCCCAGCATTTT. It codes for CASSTTIDRPFPQHF. The whole variable domain, filled in from reference TRBV19 and TRBJ1-5, reads DGGITQSPKYLFRKEGQNVTLSCEQNLNHDAMYWYRQDPGQGLRLIYYSQIVNDFQKGDIAEGYSVSREKKESFPLTVTSAQKNPTAFYLCASSTTIDRPFPQHFGDGTRLSIL.

This clone was counted only a few times. The V gene is TRBV28, the J gene TRBJ1-6; TRBD1 is a possible D gene (6 bases). Germline V gene sequence: CDR1 MDHEN, CDR2 SYDVKM. The length of the CDR3 is 15 residues. Trimming removed 7 bases from V and 5 bases from J, with 15 bases in between. CDR3 protein: CASTGGRGDNSPLHF. CDR3 in DNA: TGTGCCAGCACCGGGGGGCGCGGGGATAATTCACCCCTCCACTTT.

The chain joins TRBV7-3 to TRBJ2-3; 9 bases line up with TRBD2. The germline gives CDR1 SGHTA, CDR2 FQGTGA. The trim removed 4 bases at V and 0 bases at J, leaving 2 bases unmatched. This CDR3 has 15 residues. The CDR3 DNA reads as TGTGCCAGCAGCTCCCTAGCGGGAAGCACAGATACGCAGTATTTT. Encoded protein: CASSSLAGSTDTQYF.

This chain connects TRBV28 to TRBJ1-1; 7 positions match TRBD1. This CDR3 is built from 14 residues. Germline V gene sequence: CDR1 MDHEN, CDR2 SYDVKM. Trimming at V came to 4 bases and at J to 8 bases, leaving 10 bases not matched to a gene. CDR3 nucleotide sequence: TGTGCCAGCAGTTGGCCCCCCCCAGGGGGGGAAGCTTTCTTT. The encoded protein is CASSWPPPGGEAFF.

This clone was found once. This chain links TRBV5-6 with TRBJ2-6, with 10 bases lining up with TRBD1. CDR1 SGHDT and CDR2 YYEEEE come from the germline V gene. V shed 3 bases, J shed 0 bases, and the junction held 6 bases outside the gene matches. This CDR3 has 18 amino acids. CDR3 sequence: CASSSDRGPLSGANVLTF. The CDR3 coding sequence is TGTGCCAGCAGCTCCGACAGGGGGCCCCTCTCTGGGGCCAACGTCCTGACTTTC.

The genes are TRBV25-1 and TRBJ2-2; unclear D gene. Germline assignment: CDR1 MGHDK and CDR2 SYGVNS. The CDR3 contains 13 residues. V lost 4 bases and J lost 1, with 4 bases in between. CDR3 nucleotide sequence: TGTGCCAGCAGTGTATGGAACACCGGGGAGCTGTTTTTT. Translating gives CASSVWNTGELFF.

The rearrangement uses TRBV23-1 and TRBJ1-2; D perhaps matches TRBD1 (5 bases). TRBV23-1 is an open reading frame whose function is uncertain. The CDR3 is 15 residues long. V lost 2 bases and J 6 bases, leaving 16 bases between the germline ends. The CDR3: CASSQRKVGGNGYTF. DNA for the CDR3: TGCGCCAGCAGTCAAAGAAAAGTCGGGGGAAATGGCTACACCTTC.